The source of this T cell receptor (beta chain) is a study of blood T cell repertoires in COVID-19. Study summary: The origin of the acute and convalescent COVID-19 samples was the United States, Italy and Spain. The cDNA or gDNA used as material had been derived from T cells, B-cell-depleted T cells, or PBMCs.

The germline V gene has CDR1 LGHDT and CDR2 YNNKEL (reference sequence). The CDR3 covers 15 residues. Trimming at V came to 4 bases and at J to 3 bases, leaving 7 bases not matched to a gene. Original handling: By means of reference gene primer amplification, nucleated cell counts were estimated. The protocol was immunoSEQ multiplex PCR, while the TCRdb copy is restricted to in-frame clones and leaves out a portion. V and J calls and clone size follow that table, whereas D and trimming were derived from the DNA. The sample consists of over 130,000 clones, 65% to 90% of them appearing once. Source material: peripheral blood. This sequence joins TRBV3-1 (or the pseudogene TRBV3-2) and TRBJ2-7; 9 positions match TRBD1. The clonotype comes from an older man with acute or convalescent COVID-19. The CDR3 coding sequence is TGTGCCAGCAGCCCAGGACAGGGGACCTACTACGAGCAGTACTTC. It translates to CASSPGQGTYYEQYF.